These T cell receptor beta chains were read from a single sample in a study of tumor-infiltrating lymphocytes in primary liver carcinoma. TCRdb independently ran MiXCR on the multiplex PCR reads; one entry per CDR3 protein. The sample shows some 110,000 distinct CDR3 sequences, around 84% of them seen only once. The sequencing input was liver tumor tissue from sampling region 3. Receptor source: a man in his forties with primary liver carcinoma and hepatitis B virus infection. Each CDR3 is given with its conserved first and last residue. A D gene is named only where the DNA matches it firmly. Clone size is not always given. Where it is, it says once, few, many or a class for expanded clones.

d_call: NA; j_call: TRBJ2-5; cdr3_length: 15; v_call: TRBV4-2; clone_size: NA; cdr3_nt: TGTGTCAGCAGCCAGGGGAACGTTATGGAGGAGACCCAGTACTTC; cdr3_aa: CVSSQGNVMEETQYF
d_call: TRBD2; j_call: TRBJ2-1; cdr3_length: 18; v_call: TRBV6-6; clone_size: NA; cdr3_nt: TGTGCCAGCAGATACTCGATTGGGGGGACTAACCGGCAGGATGAGCAGTTCTTC; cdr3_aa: CASRYSIGGTNRQDEQFF
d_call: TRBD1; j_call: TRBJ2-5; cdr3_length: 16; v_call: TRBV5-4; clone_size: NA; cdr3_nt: TGTGCCAGCAGCTCGGCTACAGGGGCTATGGGAGAGACCCAGTACTTC; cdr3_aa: CASSSATGAMGETQYF
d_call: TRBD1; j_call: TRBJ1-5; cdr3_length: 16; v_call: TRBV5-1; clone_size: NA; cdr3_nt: TGCGTCAGCAGCAGGGGGGAACAGGGGGTAAATCAGCCCCAGCATTTT; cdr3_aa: CVSSRGEQGVNQPQHF
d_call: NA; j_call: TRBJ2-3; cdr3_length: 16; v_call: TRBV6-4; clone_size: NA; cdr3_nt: TGTGCCAGCAGTGACTTACAAAGCGGGAGCACAGATACGCAGTATTTT; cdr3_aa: CASSDLQSGSTDTQYF
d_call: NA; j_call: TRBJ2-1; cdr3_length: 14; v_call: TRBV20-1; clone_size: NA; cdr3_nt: TGCAGTGCTAGTCGTGGGCCTTCCTACAATGAGCAGTTCTTC; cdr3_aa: CSASRGPSYNEQFF
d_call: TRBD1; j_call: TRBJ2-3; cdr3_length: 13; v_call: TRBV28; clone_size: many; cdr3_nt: TGTGCCAGCCGGGACAGGGGCACAGATACGCAGTATTTT; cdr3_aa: CASRDRGTDTQYF
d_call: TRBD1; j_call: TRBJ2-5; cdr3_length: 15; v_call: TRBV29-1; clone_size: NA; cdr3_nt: TGCAGCGTTGGGAGGACAGGACCTCCTAGGGAGACCCAGTACTTC; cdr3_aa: CSVGRTGPPRETQYF
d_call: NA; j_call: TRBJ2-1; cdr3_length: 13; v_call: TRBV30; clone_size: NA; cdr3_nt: TGTGCCTGGAGGCCCTCCTTTGCGGATGAGCAGTCCTTC; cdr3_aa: CAWRPSFADEQSF
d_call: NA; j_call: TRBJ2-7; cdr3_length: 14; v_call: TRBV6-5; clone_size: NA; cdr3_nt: TGTGCCAGCATGATACTAGTGGGAGGTGGCGAGCAGTACTTC; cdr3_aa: CASMILVGGGEQYF
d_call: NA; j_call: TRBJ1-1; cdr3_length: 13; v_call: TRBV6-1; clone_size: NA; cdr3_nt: TGTGCCAGCTCGCGGGAGCGGGTCACTGAAGCTTTCTTT; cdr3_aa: CASSRERVTEAFF
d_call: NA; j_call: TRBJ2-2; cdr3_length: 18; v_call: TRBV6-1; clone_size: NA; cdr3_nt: TGTGTCAGCAGGGGACCGGGACGGACTGACGCGAACACCGGGGAGCTGTTTTTT; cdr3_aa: CVSRGPGRTDANTGELFF
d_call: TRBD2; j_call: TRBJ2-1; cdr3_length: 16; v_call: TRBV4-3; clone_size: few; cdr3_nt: TGCACTAGCAGCCAAGAGTGGCTAGCGGGATACAATGAGCAGTTCTTC; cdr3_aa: CTSSQEWLAGYNEQFF
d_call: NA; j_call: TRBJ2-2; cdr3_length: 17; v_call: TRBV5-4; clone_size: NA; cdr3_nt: TGTACCAGCAGCTTGCGGCTAACGGGAATGAACACCGGGGAGCTGTTTTTT; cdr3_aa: CTSSLRLTGMNTGELFF
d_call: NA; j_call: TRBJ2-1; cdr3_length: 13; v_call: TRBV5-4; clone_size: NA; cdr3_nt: TGTGACAGCAGCCTGGGGGAAGTGGTTGAGCAGTTCTTC; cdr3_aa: CDSSLGEVVEQFF
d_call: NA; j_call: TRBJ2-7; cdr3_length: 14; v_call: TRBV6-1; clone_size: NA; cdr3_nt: TGTGCCAGCAGTGACGGCCCGTTAAGCTACGAGCAATACTTC; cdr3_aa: CASSDGPLSYEQYF
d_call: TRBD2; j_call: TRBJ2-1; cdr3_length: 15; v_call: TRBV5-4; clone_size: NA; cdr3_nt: TGTGTCAGCAGTCTCGTCGGGGGGGGTTACAAAGAGCAGTTCTTT; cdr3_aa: CVSSLVGGGYKEQFF
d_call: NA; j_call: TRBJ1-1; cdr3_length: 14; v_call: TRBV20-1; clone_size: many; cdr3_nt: TGCAGTGCTGAGGGGGGGAAGCGGAACACTGAAGCTTTCTTT; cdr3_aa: CSAEGGKRNTEAFF
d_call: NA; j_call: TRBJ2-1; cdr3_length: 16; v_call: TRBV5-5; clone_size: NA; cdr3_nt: TGTGCCAGCATCCCCATAGTGGGAGTAGTCCATAATGAGCAGTTCTTC; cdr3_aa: CASIPIVGVVHNEQFF
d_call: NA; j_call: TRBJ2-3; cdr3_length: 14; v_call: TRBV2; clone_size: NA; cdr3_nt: TGTGCCAGCAGTATGCAGGTACCCACAGATACGCAATATTTT; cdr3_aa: CASSMQVPTDTQYF
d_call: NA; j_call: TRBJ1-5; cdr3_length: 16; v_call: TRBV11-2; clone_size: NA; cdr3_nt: TGTGACAGCAGCTTAGGAGACACGGGTTGGCCTCAACCCCAGCATTTT; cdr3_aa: CDSSLGDTGWPQPQHF
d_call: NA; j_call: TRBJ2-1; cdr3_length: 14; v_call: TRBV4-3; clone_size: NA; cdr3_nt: TGTCCCAGTAGCCAAGGGACCAATTTCGACGAGCAGTTCTTC; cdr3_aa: CPSSQGTNFDEQFF
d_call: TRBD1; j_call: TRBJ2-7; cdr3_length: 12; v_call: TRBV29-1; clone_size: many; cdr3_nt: TGCAGCGTGCTGACAGGGGCCCACGAGCAGTACTTC; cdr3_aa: CSVLTGAHEQYF
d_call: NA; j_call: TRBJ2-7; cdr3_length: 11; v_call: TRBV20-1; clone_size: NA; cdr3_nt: TGCAGTGCTTCCCCTTCCTACGAGCAGTACTTC; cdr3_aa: CSASPSYEQYF
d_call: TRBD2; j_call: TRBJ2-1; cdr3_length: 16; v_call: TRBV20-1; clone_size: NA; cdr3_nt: TGCAGTGATAGAGGGACTAGCGGGAACTCCTACAATGAGCAGTTCTTC; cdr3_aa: CSDRGTSGNSYNEQFF
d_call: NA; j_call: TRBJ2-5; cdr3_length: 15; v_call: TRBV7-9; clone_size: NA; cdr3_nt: TGTGTCAGCAGCTTCTGGATAGGGGGAAAAGAGACCCAGTACTTC; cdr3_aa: CVSSFWIGGKETQYF
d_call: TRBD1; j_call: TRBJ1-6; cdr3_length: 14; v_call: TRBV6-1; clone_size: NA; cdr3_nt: TGTGCGAGCACCTCGACAGGGAGGGGTTCACTCCTCCACTTT; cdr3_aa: CASTSTGRGSLLHF
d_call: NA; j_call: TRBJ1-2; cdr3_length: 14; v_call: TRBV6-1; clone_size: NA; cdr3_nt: TGTCCCAGCAGTGAAAATCGGGATAACTATGGCTACACCTTC; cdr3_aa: CPSSENRDNYGYTF
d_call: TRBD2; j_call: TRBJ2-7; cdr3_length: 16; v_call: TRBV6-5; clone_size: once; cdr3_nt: TGTGCCTGCAAGGGGGGTGCTAGCGGGGATACCTACGAGCCGAACTTC; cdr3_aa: CACKGGASGDTYEPNF
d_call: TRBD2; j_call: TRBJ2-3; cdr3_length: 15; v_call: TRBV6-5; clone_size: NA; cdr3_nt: TGTACCAGCAACCCAGGACTAGTGGGAACAGACACGCAGTATTTT; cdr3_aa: CTSNPGLVGTDTQYF
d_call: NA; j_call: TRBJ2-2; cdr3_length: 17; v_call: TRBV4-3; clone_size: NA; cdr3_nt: TGCGCCAGCAGCCAGGCCACCAGCGGGCAGAACACCGGGGAGCTGTTTTTT; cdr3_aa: CASSQATSGQNTGELFF
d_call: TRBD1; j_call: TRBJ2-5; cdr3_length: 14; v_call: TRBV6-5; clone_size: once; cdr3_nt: TGTGTCAGCAGTTTCGGACAGGGGCAAGAGACCCAGTACTTT; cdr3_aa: CVSSFGQGQETQYF
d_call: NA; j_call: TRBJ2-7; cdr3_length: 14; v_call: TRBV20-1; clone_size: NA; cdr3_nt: TGCAGTGCTAGAGACATCAGGGAAAGGGACGAGCAGTACTTC; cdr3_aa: CSARDIRERDEQYF
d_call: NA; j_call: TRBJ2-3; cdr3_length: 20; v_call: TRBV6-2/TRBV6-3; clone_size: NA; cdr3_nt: TGTGCCAGCCTACTAGGCCCTACCGGGAACATCCCCCCTGGCACAGATACGCAGTATTTT; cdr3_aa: CASLLGPTGNIPPGTDTQYF
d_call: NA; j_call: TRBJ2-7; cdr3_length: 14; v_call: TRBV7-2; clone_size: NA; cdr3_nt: TGTGCCAGCAGCCCCCTGGTGGCAGCCTACGAGCAGTACTTC; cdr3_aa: CASSPLVAAYEQYF
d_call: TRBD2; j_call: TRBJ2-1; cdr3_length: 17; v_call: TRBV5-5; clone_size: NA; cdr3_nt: TGTGCCAGCAGCCGGGCTCTAGACCTAGCGGGAGAAAATGAGGAGTTCTTT; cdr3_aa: CASSRALDLAGENEEFF
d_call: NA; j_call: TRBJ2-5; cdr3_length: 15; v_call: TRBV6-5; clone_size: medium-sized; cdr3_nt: TGTGCCAGCAGTTACGGTACAGGGAGGGAAGAGACCCAGTACTTC; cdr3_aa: CASSYGTGREETQYF
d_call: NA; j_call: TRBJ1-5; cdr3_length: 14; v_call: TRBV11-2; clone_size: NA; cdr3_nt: TGTGCCGGCAGCTCCCAGGATCCTAATCAGCCCCAGCATTTT; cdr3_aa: CAGSSQDPNQPQHF
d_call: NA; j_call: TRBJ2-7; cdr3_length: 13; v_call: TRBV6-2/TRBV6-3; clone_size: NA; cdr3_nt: TGTACCAGCAGTTACGAGGTTCCATACGAGCAGTACTTC; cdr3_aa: CTSSYEVPYEQYF
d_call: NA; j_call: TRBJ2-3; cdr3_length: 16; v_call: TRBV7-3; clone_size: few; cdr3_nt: TGTGCCAGCAGCTTAGTACTCCGACTTCTCACAGATACGCAGTATTTT; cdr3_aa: CASSLVLRLLTDTQYF
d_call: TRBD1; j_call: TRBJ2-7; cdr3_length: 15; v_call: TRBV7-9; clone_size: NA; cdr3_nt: TGTGCCAGCAGCCGATGTGGGACAGGGGAGGACGAGCAGTACTTC; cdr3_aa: CASSRCGTGEDEQYF
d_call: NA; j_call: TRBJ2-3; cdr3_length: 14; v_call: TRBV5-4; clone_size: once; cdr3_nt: TGTACCAGCAGGCGGCAGGGAGGCGCAGATACGCAGTATTTT; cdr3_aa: CTSRRQGGADTQYF
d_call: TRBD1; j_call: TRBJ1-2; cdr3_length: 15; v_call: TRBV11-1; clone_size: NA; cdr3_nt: TGTACCAGCAGCCCGGGACAGGATCAGAGCTATGGTTACACCTTC; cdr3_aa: CTSSPGQDQSYGYTF
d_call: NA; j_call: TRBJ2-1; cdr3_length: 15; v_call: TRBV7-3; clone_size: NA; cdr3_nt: TGTGCCAGTAGCTTAGGCCCGAGCTCCTACAATAAGCACTTCTTC; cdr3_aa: CASSLGPSSYNKHFF
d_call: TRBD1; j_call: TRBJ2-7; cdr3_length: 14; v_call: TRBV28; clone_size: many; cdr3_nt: TGTGCCAGCAGTTTTACAGGGGCCTCCTACGAGCAGTACTTC; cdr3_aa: CASSFTGASYEQYF
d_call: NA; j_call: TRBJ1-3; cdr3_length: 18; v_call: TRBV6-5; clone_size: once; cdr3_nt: TGTGCCAGCAGTTCTGCCAGGGTCAGGGTCATCTCTGGAAACATCATATATTTT; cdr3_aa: CASSSARVRVISGNIIYF
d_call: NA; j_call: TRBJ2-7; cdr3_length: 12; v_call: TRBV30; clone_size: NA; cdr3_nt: TGTATCTGGAGGGGACTCTCCTACGAGCAGTACTTC; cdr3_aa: CIWRGLSYEQYF
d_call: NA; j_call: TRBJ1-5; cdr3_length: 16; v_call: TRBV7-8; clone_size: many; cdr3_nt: TGTGCCAGCAGCTCGTCAGGGGTGGCGGGCAATCAGCCCCAGCATTTT; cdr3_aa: CASSSSGVAGNQPQHF
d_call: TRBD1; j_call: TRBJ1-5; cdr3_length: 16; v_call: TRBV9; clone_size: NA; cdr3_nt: TGTACCAGCAGCCTACGCGGGACAGGGGGGACTCAGCCCCAGCATTTT; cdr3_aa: CTSSLRGTGGTQPQHF
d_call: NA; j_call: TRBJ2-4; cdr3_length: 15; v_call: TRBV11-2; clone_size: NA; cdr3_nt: TGTGCCAGCACCAATTCGGCGGTAGCCAAAAACATTCAGCATTTC; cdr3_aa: CASTNSAVAKNIQHF
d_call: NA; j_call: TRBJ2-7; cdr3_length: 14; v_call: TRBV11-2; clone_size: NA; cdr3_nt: TGTGCCAACATCTCTAACAGGAACTCCTATGAACAGTACTTC; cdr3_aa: CANISNRNSYEQYF
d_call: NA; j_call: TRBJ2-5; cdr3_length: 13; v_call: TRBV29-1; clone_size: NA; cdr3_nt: TGCAGCGTTTCTAAGGTGGGATACAATGAGGAGTACTTC; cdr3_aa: CSVSKVGYNEEYF
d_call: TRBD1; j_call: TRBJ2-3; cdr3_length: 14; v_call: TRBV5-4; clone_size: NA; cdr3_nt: TGTGCCAGCAGCCTGGACAGGGTTGCAGATACGCAGAATTTT; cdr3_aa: CASSLDRVADTQNF
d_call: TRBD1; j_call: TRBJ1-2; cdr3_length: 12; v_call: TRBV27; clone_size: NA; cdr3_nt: TGTGCCAGCAAAGGGGACAGTGGCGACTACACCTTC; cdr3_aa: CASKGDSGDYTF
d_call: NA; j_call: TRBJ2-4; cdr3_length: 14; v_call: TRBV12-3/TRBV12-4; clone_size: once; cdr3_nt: TGTGTCAGTACGGAGAGAGCAACCCGGAACATTCAGTACTTC; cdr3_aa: CVSTERATRNIQYF
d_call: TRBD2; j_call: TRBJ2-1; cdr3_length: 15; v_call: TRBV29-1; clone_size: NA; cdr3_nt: TGCAGCGTTAGACTAGCGGGAGGGTTTTACAATGAGCGGTTCTTC; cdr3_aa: CSVRLAGGFYNERFF
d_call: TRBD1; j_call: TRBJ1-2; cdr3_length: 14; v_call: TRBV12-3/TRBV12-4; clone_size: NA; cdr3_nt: TGTGTCAGCAGTACGCCCGGACAGGGCAATGGCTACACCTTC; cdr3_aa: CVSSTPGQGNGYTF
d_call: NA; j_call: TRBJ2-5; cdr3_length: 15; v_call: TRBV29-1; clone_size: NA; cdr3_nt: TGTAGCGTTGAAGGACACGGGCACTTCAAAGAGACCCAGTACTTC; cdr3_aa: CSVEGHGHFKETQYF